Sequencing of this TCR beta chain was carried out in a study of T cell repertoires in cytomegalovirus infection. One entry per CDR3 protein, called by TCRdb with MiXCR from the reads. The sample carries a few hundred thousand distinct CDR3 sequences, roughly a third recorded once. Trimming at V came to 8 bases and at J to 0 bases, leaving 13 bases not matched to a gene. The CDR3 sequence is 17 residues long. With respect to this clonotype: Its antigen is unidentified.

The V call is TRBV12-3 or TRBV12-4, the J call TRBJ2-7; 10 bases map to TRBD2. The sample here was cultured PBMCs, taken from culture after CMV antigen stimulation. The TCR comes from a human donor in good health (CMV status not recorded). Some clones in this sample may be carry-over from other donors' samples. This CDR3 reads CASGNDLAGEISYEQYF. CDR3 coding DNA: TGTGCCAGCGGCAACGATCTAGCGGGAGAGATCTCCTACGAGCAGTACTTC.